Below, 10 T cell receptor beta chains from the same sample are listed, as sequenced in a study of identical twins. Via MiXCR, TCRdb re-called the 5' RACE reads, giving one row per CDR3 protein. The sample has 700,000 to 950,000 distinct CDR3 sequences; over 9% are singletons. These sequences were also reported in another study, on yellow fever vaccine responses in identical twins.

Sequenced input: PBMCs. Receptors originate from a woman under 30 in good health.

This rearrangement joins TRBV7-6 to TRBJ2-2; D not resolved. The germline V gene has CDR1 SGHVS and CDR2 FNYEAQ. Trimming removed 2 bases at V and 5 bases at J, with 9 bases between. This CDR3 is 14 amino acids long. CDR3 DNA: TGTGCCAGCAGCTTAACAGTGGGTACCGGGGAGCTGTTTTTT. This sequence encodes CASSLTVGTGELFF.

The gene calls are TRBV27 and TRBJ2-7, with 7 bases that match TRBD1. The trim removed 0 bases at V and 2 bases at J, leaving 1 base unmatched. This CDR3 has 14 residues. CDR1 MNHEY and CDR2 SMNVEV come from the germline V gene (reference sequence). This CDR3 reads CASSLSGQAYEQYV. CDR3 nucleotides: TGTGCCAGCAGTTTATCCGGACAGGCCTACGAGCAGTACGTC.

This clonotype was counted only a few times. The CDR3 spells CASRHLTQTSTDTQYF. The CDR3 DNA is TGTGCCAGCAGACATCTTACTCAGACTAGCACAGATACGCAGTATTTT. The V call is TRBV27, the J call TRBJ2-3; D gene uncertain. CDR3 size: 16 residues. V lost 6 bases to trimming and J lost 0 bases, with 16 bases between them. Looked up from germline, CDR1 is MNHEY and CDR2 is SMNVEV (reference sequence).

The chain is built from TRBV10-3 and TRBJ2-5, with TRBD2 identical over 8 bases. Unmatched junction bases numbered 14, after V lost 6 bases and J lost 5 bases. The germline V gene encodes CDR1 ENHRY and CDR2 SYGVKD. The CDR3 loop spans 16 amino acids. CDR3 sequence (DNA): TGTGCCATCAGCGCCGGGGAAAGCGGGGGTGGGGAGACCCAGTACTTC. This codes for CAISAGESGGGETQYF.

This sequence joins TRBV5-1 and TRBJ2-3; 7 nucleotides agree with TRBD2. V was clipped by 3 bases and J by 3 bases; unmatched bases: 13. This CDR3 region has 17 residues. Germline CDR1 is SGHRS and CDR2 is YFSETQ. This chain's CDR3 is CASSSLGGSGVTDTQYF. CDR3 DNA: TGCGCCAGCAGCTCCCTGGGTGGGAGCGGGGTAACAGATACGCAGTATTTT.

V and J are TRBV7-9 and TRBJ2-1; D uncertain. The V gene's germline CDR1 is SEHNR and CDR2 FQNEAQ (reference sequence). This CDR3 comprises 16 residues. V was shortened by 2 bases and J by 4 bases, with 15 bases between the two germline ends. The CDR3 loop reads CASSLLDRFPYNEQFF. The CDR3 DNA reads as TGTGCCAGCAGCTTATTGGACCGTTTCCCGTACAATGAGCAGTTCTTC.

A few counts support this clonotype. The chain employs TRBV12-3 or TRBV12-4 and TRBJ2-1; D is unresolved. Trimming removed 7 bases at V and 6 bases at J, with 10 bases between. This CDR3 spans 12 amino acids. As DNA, the CDR3 is TGTGCCAGCACCGCTCAAGTCAATGAGCAGTTCTTC. Translating gives CASTAQVNEQFF.

The chain recombines TRBV5-4 with TRBJ2-1; TRBD1 matches at 8 bases. CDR3 length: 14 residues. Trimming at V came to 4 bases and at J to 6 bases, leaving 6 bases not matched to a gene. Germline assignment: CDR1 SGHNT and CDR2 YYREEE (reference sequence). CDR3 DNA: TGTGCCAGCAGCACAACAACAGGGGGCAATGAGCAGTTCTTC. Protein sequence: CASSTTTGGNEQFF.

This clonotype came up a few times. This sequence joins TRBV7-2 and TRBJ1-6; 7 nucleotides align to TRBD1. Per the germline V gene, CDR1 is SGHTA and CDR2 is FQGNSA. The CDR3 totals 13 residues. After removal of 5 bases from V and 11 bases from J, the junction contained 6 bases not matched to a gene. The chain's CDR3 is CASSPRTGTPLHF. The CDR3 DNA reads TGTGCCAGCAGCCCTCGGACAGGAACACCCCTCCACTTT.

The chain has TRBV20-1 and TRBJ2-2; unclear D gene. CDR1 is DFQATT, CDR2 SNEGSKA, per germline (reference sequence). The CDR3 length is 13 residues. The V end was cut by 5 bases, the J end by 1 base, with 8 bases between. This chain's CDR3 is CSARLRNTGELFF. The DNA of the CDR3 is TGCAGTGCTCGGCTGAGGAACACCGGGGAGCTGTTTTTT.